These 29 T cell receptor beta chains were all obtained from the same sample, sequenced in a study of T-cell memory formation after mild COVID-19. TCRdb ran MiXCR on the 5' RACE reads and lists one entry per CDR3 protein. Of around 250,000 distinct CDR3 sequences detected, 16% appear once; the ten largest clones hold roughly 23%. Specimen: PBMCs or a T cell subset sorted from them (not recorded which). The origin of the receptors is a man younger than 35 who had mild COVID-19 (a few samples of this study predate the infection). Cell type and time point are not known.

The CDR3 loop is CASSLAAGIMNTEAFF. CDR3 nucleotide sequence: TGTGCCAGCAGCTTAGCTGCAGGTATCATGAACACTGAAGCTTTCTTT. The gene calls are TRBV7-2 and TRBJ1-1; D remains ambiguous. Germline V CDR1 and CDR2: SGHTA, FQGNSA. The CDR3 runs 16 residues. V gave up 0 bases and J gave up 0 bases, with 11 bases separating them.

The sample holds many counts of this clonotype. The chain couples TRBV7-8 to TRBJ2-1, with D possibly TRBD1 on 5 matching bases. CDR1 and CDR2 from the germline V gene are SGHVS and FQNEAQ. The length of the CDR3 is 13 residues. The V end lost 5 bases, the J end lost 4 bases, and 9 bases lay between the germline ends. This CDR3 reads CASSPDRYNEQFF. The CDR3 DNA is TGTGCCAGCAGCCCAGACAGATACAATGAGCAGTTCTTC.

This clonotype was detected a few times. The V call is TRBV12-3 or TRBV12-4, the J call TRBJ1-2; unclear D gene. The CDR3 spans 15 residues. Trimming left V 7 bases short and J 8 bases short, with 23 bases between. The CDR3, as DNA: TGTGCCAGCAAATCAGAAGAGACCGATCTTTCCGGCTACACCTTC. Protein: CASKSEETDLSGYTF.

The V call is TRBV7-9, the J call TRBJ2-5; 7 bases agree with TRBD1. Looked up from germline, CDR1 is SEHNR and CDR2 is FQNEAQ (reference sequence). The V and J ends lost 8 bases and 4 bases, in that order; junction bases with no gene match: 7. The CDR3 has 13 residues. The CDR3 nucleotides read TGTGCCAGCGTCATAGGGGGCGTAGAGACCCAGTACTTC. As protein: CASVIGGVETQYF. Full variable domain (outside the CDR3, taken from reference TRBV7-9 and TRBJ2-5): DTGVSQNPRHKITKRGQNVTFRCDPISEHNRLYWYRQTLGQGPEFLTYFQNEAQLEKSRLLSDRFSAERPKGSFSTLEIQRTEQGDSAMYLCASVIGGVETQYFGPGTRLLVL.

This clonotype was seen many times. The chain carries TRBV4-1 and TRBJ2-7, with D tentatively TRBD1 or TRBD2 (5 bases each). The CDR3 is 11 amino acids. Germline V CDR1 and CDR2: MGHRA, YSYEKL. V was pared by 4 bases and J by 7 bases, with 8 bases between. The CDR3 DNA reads TGCGCCAGCAGCCTTGAGGGGGAGCAGTACTTC. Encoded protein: CASSLEGEQYF.

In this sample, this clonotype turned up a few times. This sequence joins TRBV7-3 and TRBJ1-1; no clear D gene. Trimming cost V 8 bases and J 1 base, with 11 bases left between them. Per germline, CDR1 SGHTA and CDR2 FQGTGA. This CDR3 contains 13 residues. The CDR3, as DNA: TGTGCCAGCGGGCGGACGGCGAACACTGAAGCTTTCTTT. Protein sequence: CASGRTANTEAFF.

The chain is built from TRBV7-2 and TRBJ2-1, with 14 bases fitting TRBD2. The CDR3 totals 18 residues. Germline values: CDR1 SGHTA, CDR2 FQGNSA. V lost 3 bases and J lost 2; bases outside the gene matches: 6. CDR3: CASSFPTSGGAAYNEQFF. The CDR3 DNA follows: TGTGCCAGCAGCTTTCCGACTAGCGGGGGGGCAGCCTACAATGAGCAGTTCTTC.

CDR3 region: CASSQVLTDTQYF. The CDR3 DNA reads TGCGCCAGCAGCCAAGTTTTGACAGATACGCAGTATTTT. The V and J genes are TRBV4-3 and TRBJ2-3, with D hard to call. The V end was cut by 1 base, the J end by 3 bases, with 5 bases between. The germline V gene encodes CDR1 LGHNA and CDR2 YSLEER. The CDR3 sequence is 13 residues long.

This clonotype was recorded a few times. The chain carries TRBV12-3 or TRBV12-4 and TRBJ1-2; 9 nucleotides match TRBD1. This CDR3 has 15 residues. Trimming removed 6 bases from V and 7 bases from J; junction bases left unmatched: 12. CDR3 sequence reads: CASRPTGTGRVGYTF. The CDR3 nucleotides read TGTGCCAGCAGACCTACAGGGACAGGGAGGGTTGGCTACACCTTC.

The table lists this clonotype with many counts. The CDR3 nucleotides are TGTGCCAGCAGCTACGGGACAGGGCAGTACTTC. Its protein is CASSYGTGQYF. The rearrangement joins TRBV7-9 to TRBJ2-5, with 9 nucleotides matching TRBD1. Germline-derived CDR1 and CDR2 are SEHNR and FQNEAQ (reference sequence). The ends lost 4 bases at V and 11 bases at J; junction bases unmatched: 2. CDR3 size: 11 residues.

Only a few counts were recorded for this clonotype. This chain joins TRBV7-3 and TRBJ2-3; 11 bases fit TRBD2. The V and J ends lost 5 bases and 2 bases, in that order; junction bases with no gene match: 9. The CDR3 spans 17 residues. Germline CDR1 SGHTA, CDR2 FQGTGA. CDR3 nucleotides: TGTGCCAGCAGCCGGGGGACTAGCGGACCCTCCACAGATACGCAGTATTTT. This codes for CASSRGTSGPSTDTQYF.

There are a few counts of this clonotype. CDR3 sequence (DNA): TGTGCCAGCAGTTTGGGACGGGTTCATGGCTACACCTTC. Residues: CASSLGRVHGYTF. The chain has TRBV12-3 or TRBV12-4 and TRBJ1-2; maybe TRBD1 (5 bases). The CDR3 spans 13 residues. V lost 3 bases and J lost 6, with 11 bases in between.

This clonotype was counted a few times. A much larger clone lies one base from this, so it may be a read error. DNA for the CDR3: TGTGCCAGCAGTTTTCGACCGGGCACGGGCACTGAAGCTTTCTTT. Its translation is CASSFRPGTGTEAFF. This chain links TRBV12-3 or TRBV12-4 with TRBJ1-1; no reliable D call. V shed 3 bases and J shed 4 bases, with 15 bases lying between them. The CDR3 length is 15 residues.

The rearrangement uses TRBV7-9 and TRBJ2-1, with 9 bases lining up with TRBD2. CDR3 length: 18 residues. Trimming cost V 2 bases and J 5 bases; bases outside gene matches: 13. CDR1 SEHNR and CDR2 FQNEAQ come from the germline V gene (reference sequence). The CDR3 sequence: CASSLPRSVVAGDNEQFF. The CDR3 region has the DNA TGTGCCAGCAGCTTACCTCGGAGTGTGGTAGCGGGGGACAATGAGCAGTTCTTC.

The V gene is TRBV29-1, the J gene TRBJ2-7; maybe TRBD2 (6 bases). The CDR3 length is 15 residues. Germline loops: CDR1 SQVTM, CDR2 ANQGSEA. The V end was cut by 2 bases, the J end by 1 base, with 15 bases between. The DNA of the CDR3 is TGCAGCGTTGAAAGCTTGGGGGGAAGTTCCTACGAGCAGTACTTC. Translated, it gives CSVESLGGSSYEQYF.

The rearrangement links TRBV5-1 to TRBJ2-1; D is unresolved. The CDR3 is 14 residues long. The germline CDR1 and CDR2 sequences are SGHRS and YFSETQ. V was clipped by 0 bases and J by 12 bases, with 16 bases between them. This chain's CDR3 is CASSLEPPIVGQFF. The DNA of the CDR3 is TGCGCCAGCAGCTTGGAACCCCCAATCGTAGGGCAGTTCTTC.

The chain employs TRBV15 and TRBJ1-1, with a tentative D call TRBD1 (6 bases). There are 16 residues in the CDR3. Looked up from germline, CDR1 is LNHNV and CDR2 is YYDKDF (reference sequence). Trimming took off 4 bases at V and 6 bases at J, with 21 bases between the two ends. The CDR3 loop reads CATSNSLRQGIPEAFF. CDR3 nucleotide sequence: TGTGCCACCAGCAATTCTTTGAGGCAGGGGATTCCTGAAGCTTTCTTT.

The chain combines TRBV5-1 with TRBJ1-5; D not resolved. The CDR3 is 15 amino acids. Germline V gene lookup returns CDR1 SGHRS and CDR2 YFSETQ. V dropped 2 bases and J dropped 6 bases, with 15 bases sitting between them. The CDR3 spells CASSFSGQAGQPQHF. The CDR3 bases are TGCGCCAGCAGCTTCTCCGGGCAAGCAGGTCAGCCCCAGCATTTT.

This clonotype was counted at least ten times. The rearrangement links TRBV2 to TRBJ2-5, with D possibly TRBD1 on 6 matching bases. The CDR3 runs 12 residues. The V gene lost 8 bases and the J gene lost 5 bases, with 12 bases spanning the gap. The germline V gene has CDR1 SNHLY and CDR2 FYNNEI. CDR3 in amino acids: CASSFTGETQYF. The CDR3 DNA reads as TGTGCCAGCTCCTTCACAGGGGAGACCCAGTACTTC.

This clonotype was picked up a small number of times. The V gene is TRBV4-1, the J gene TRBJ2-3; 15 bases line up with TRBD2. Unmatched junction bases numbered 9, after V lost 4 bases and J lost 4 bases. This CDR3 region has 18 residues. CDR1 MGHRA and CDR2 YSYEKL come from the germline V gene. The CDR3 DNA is TGCGCCAGCAGCCGGGGGACTAGCGGGGGGCCTATGGCAGATACGCAGTATTTT. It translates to CASSRGTSGGPMADTQYF.

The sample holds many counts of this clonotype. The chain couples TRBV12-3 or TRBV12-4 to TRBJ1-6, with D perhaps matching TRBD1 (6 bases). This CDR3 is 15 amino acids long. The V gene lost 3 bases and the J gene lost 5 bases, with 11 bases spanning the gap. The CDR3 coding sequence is TGTGCCAGCAGTTTTGGGCAGGGGAATAATTCACCCCTCCACTTT. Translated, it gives CASSFGQGNNSPLHF.

CDR3 region: CASSRADGYNEQFF. The CDR3, as DNA: TGTGCCAGCAGCCGGGCGGACGGTTACAATGAGCAGTTCTTC. This chain uses TRBV7-6 with TRBJ2-1; no reliable D call. The CDR3 contains 14 residues. Germline V gene lookup returns CDR1 SGHVS and CDR2 FNYEAQ. Trimming shortened V by 5 bases and J by 4 bases, and 12 bases separated the two germline ends.

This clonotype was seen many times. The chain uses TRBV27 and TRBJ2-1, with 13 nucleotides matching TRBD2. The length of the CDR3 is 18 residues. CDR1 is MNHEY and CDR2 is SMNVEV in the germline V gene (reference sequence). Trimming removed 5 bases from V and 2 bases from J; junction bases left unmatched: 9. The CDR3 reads CASSAGTSGETPYNEQFF. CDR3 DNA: TGTGCCAGCAGTGCTGGGACTAGCGGGGAGACACCCTACAATGAGCAGTTCTTC.

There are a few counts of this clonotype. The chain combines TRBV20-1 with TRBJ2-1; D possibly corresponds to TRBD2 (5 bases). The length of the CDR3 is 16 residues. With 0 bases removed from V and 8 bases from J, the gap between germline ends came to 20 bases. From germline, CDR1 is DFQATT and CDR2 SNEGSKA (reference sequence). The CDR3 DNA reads TGCAGTGCTAGAGATCGGATCCTGGCGGGTTTGGATGAGCAGTTCTTC. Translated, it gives CSARDRILAGLDEQFF.

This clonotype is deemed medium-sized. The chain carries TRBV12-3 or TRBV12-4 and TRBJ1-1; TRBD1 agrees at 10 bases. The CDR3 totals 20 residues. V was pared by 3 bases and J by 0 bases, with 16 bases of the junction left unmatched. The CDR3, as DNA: TGTGCCAGCAGTTTTCTTAGGGGCGGGACAGGGGATCTCGTGAACACTGAAGCTTTCTTT. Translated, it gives CASSFLRGGTGDLVNTEAFF.

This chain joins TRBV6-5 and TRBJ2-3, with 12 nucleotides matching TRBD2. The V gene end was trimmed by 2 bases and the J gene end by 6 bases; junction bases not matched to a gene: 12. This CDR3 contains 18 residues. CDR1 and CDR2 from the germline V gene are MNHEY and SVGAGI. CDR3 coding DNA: TGTGCCAGCAGTTACAGGGGTAGGGCTAGCGGGGGGGCCGATACGCAGTATTTT. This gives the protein CASSYRGRASGGADTQYF.

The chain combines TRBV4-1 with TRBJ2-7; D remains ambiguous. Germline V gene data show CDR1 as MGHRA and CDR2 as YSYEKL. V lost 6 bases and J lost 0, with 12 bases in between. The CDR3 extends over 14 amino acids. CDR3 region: CASSPIQSSYEQYV. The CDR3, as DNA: TGCGCCAGCAGTCCTATACAGAGCTCCTACGAGCAGTACGTC.

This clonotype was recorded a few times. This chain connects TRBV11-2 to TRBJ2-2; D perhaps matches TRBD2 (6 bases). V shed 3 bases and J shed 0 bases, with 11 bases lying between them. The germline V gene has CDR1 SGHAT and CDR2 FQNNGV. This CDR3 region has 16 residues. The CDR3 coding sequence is TGTGCCAGCAGCTTTGGTCGGGGGACGAACACCGGGGAGCTGTTTTTT. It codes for CASSFGRGTNTGELFF.

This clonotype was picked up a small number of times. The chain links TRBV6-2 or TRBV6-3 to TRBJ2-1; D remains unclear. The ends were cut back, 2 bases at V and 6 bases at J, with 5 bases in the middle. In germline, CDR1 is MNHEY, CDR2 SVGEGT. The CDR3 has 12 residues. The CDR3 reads CASSYRGNEQFF. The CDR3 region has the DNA TGTGCCAGCAGTTACAGAGGCAATGAGCAGTTCTTC.